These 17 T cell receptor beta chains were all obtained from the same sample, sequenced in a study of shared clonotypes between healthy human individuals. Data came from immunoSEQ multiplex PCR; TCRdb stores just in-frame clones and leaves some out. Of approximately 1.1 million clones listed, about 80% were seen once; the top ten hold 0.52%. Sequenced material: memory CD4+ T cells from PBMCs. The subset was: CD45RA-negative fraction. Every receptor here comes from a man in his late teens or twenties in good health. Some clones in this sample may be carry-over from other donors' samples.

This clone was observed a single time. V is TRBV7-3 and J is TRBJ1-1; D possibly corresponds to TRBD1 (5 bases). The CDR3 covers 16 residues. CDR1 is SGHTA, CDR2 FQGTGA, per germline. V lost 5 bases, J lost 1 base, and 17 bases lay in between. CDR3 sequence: CASSPAGGSRNTEAFF. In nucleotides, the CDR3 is TGTGCCAGCAGCCCCGCTGGGGGATCTAGGAACACTGAAGCTTTCTTT.

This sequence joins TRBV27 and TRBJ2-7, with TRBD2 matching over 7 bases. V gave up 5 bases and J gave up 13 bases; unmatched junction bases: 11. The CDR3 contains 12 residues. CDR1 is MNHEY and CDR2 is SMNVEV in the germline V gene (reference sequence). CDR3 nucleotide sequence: TGTGCCAGCAGTACCCCCGGGGGGAGCATTTACTTC. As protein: CASSTPGGSIYF.

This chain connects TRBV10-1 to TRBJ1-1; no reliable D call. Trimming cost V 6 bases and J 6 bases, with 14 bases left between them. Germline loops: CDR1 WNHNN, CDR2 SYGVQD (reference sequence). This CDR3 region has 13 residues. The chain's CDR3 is CASSLQRNSEAFF. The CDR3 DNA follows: TGCGCCAGCAGCCTACAGCGAAACTCTGAAGCTTTCTTT.

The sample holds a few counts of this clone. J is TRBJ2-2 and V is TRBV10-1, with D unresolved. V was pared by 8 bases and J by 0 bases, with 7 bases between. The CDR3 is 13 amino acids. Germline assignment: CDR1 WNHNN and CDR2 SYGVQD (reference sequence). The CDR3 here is CASFNSNTGELFF. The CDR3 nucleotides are TGCGCCAGCTTCAATTCGAACACCGGGGAGCTGTTTTTT.

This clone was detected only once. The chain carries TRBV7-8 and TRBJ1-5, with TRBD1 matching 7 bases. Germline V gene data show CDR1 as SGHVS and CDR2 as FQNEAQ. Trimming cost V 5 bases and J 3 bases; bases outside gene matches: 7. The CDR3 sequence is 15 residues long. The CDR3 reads CASSRLGTANQPQHF. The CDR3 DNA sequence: TGTGCCAGCAGCCGCCTAGGGACAGCCAATCAGCCCCAGCATTTT.

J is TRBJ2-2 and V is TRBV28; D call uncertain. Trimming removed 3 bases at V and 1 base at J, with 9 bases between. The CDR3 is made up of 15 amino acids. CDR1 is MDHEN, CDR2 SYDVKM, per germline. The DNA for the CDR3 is TGTGCCAGCAGTTTGAGGCAGAGGAACACCGGGGAGCTGTTTTTT. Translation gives CASSLRQRNTGELFF.

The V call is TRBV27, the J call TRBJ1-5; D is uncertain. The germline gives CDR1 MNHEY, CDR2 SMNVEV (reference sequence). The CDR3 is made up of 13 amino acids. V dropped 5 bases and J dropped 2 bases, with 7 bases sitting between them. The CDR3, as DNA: TGTGCCAGCAGTGGCCTGGGCAATCAGCCCCAGCATTTT. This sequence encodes CASSGLGNQPQHF.

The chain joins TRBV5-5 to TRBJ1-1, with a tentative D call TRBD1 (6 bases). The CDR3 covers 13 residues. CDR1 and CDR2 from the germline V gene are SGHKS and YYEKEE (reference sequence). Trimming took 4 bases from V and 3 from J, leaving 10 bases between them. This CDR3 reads CASSRTGYTEAFF. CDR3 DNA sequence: TGTGCCAGCAGCAGAACAGGGTACACTGAAGCTTTCTTT.

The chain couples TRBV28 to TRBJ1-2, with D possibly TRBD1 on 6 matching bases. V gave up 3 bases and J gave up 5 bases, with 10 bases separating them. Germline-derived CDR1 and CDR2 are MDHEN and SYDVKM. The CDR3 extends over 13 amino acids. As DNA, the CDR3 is TGTGCCAGCAGTTTCAGGGGCTGGTATGGCTACACCTTC. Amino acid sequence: CASSFRGWYGYTF.

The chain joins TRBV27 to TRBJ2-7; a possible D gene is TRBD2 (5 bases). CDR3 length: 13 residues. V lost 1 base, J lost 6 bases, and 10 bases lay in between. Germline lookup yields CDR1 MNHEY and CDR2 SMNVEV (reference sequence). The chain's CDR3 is CASSLLEGGEQYF. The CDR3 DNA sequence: TGTGCCAGCAGTTTATTAGAGGGCGGCGAGCAGTACTTC.

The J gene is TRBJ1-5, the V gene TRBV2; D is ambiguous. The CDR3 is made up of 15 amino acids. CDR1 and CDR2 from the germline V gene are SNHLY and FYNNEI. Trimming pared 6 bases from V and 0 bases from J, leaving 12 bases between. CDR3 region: CASSPPDGSNQPQHF. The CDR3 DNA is TGTGCCAGCAGCCCCCCGGACGGTAGCAATCAGCCCCAGCATTTT.

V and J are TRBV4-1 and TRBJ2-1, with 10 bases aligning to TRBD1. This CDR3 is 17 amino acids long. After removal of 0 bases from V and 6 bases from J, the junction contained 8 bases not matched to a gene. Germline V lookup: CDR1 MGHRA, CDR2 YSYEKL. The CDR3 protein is CASSQDVGQGVRNEQFF. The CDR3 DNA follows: TGCGCCAGCAGCCAAGATGTCGGACAGGGGGTTCGCAATGAGCAGTTCTTC.

CDR3 nucleotide sequence: TGTGCCAGCAGCCAAGAGGAGCTCTCCTACGAGCAGTACTTC. Its translation: CASSQEELSYEQYF. The V gene is TRBV4-2, the J gene TRBJ2-7; D call uncertain. From germline, CDR1 is LGHNA and CDR2 YNFKEQ. V dropped 0 bases and J dropped 0 bases, with 6 bases sitting between them. This CDR3 region has 14 residues.

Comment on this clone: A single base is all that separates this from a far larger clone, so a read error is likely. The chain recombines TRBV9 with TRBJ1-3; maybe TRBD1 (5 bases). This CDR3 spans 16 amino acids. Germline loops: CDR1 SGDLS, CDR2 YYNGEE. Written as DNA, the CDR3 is TGTGCCAGCAGCCCACAGGCGCCAGACTCTGGAAACACCATACATTTT. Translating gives CASSPQAPDSGNTIHF.

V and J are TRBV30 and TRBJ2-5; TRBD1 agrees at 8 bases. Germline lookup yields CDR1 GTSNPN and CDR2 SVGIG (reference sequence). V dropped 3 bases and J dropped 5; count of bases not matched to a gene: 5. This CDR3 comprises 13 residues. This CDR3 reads CAWRGTGSETQYF. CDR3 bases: TGTGCCTGGAGAGGGACAGGCTCGGAGACCCAGTACTTC.

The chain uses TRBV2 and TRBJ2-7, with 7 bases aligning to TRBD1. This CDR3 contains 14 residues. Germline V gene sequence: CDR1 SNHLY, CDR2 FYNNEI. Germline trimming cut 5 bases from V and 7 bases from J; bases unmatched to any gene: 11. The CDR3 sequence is CASSPTAARGEQYF. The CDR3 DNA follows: TGTGCCAGCAGTCCCACCGCCGCCAGGGGGGAGCAGTACTTC.

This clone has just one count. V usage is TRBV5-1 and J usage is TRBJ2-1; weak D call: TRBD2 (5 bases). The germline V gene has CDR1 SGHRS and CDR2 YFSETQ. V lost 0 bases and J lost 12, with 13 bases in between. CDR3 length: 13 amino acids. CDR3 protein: CASSLGLGDGQFF. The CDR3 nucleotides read TGCGCCAGCAGCTTGGGCCTCGGGGATGGGCAGTTCTTC. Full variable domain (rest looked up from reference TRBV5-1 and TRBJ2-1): KAGVTQTPRYLIKTRGQQVTLSCSPISGHRSVSWYQQTPGQGLQFLFEYFSETQRNKGNFPGRFSGRQFSNSRSEMNVSTLELGDSALYLCASSLGLGDGQFFGPGTRLTVL.